This TCR beta chain is drawn from a study of beta chain features in type 1 diabetes (dated by TCRdb to the late 2010s). Broadly, across the study: Patients and healthy donors did not differ in mean age, gender distribution, total cell number or subset yield. A total of around 110,000,000 sorted cells were examined across all samples, and RNA yield correlated strongly with the number of cells per subset. Regulatory and stem cell-like memory subsets were obtained from only 8 patients and about 8 healthy donors, while naive and central memory subsets were obtained from all 30 or so donors. In the study, TCRB repertoires of sorted circulating CD4+ T cell subsets from recently diagnosed type 1 diabetes patients were compared with those of matched healthy donors. What the work shows at the level of the full study, not this receptor alone: Because cDNA was sequenced instead of genomic DNA, highly expressing activated cells could be over-represented, though the groups showed no difference in activation or CD3 levels. Naive, central memory and regulatory TCRB repertoires appeared more similar among patients than among healthy donors. Patients with type 1 diabetes made fewer insertions and deleted more nucleotides at VDJ recombination sites, implying thymic rearrangement abnormalities. Because small numbers of individuals were included in the HLA sub-analyses, any influence of HLA type on TCRB rearrangement was left unresolved. PCR may preferentially amplify shorter templates, but because patient and control samples were amplified and corrected together, any resulting skew would affect both groups equally. In all four CD4+ subsets, TCRB CDR3 length was moderately but significantly shorter in type 1 diabetes patients.

In the germline V gene, CDR1 corresponds to SGDLS and CDR2 to YYNGEE. The CDR3 contains 14 residues, cysteine and phenylalanine counted. Here the CDR3 DNA is all that survives: 42 bases in frame from base 1. V is cut by 4 bases and J by 2 bases, and the space between the germline ends is 11 bases. The entire amount of isolated RNA was reverse transcribed using the High Capacity cDNA Reverse Transcription Kit, so the sequenced TCRB transcripts were expressed ones. Deep immunoSEQ sequencing was performed on naive, central memory and regulatory T cell samples, with an average of about 4 million total reads per sample. Sorted cells were lysed in RLT buffer, and RNA was extracted using DNase-treated RNeasy Micro or Mini kits according to cell number. Each cell subset was processed on its own to prevent cross-contamination, while patient and healthy donor samples were processed together. The immunoSEQ multiplex PCR was used to amplify TCRB sequences from cDNA, generating 87-bp fragments that spanned the CDR3 region. Sequencing of the amplicons was performed on the Illumina HiSeq platform. Per the original workflow: PCR bias was corrected computationally using synthetic template baselines, and reads within Hamming distance 2 were collapsed, with unmergeable singletons discarded. Reads were aligned to IMGT to assign V, D and J genes, CDR3 length, and insertions or deletions at six rearrangement sites. Within each subset, clonotype counts were normalized to the number of sorted cells before true diversity and Gini coefficients were calculated with the tcR R package. The overlap coefficient, calculated on TCRB nucleotide sequences, was used to measure repertoire sharing. As a proxy for the pre-selection repertoire, out-of-frame TCRB sequences from naive cells were analyzed. In TCRdb, the immuneACCESS table is reduced to in-frame sequences with V and J assigned. These tables do not hold every clone; where another copy was compared, an unresolved V gene accounts for under half, and the others remain unexplained. V, J and clone size derive from that table, while D and trimming were established from the DNA sequence. This sample has approximately 470,000 clones in its table, and about 29% of those were observed once. The ten top clones hold roughly 0.06% of the sample.

Each donor gave one peripheral blood draw, averaging roughly 120 mL, which was collected into heparinised tubes. Naive, central memory, regulatory and stem cell-like memory CD4+ T cells were sorted on a BD FACSAria II using a panel including CD45RO, CCR7, CD25, CD127, CD95 and CD27. A purity above 98% was achieved for all sorted populations. PBMCs were isolated immediately by Lymphoprep density gradient centrifugation and stained directly without culture. To minimize batch effects, samples were stained and sorted in pairs, one healthy donor with one patient per experiment. Points on this clone: Its antigen is still unknown. Within one base of it there is no much larger clone, and no base qualities were kept.

The sequencing input was naive CD4+ T cells from blood. This specimen's cell subset or site label, per the study, means: true naive CD4+ T cells. The sequence was obtained from a man aged 18 to 30 in good health. The chain employs TRBV9 and TRBJ2-3; TRBD1 is a weak D gene call, 6 bases matching. The CDR3 in this case is CASSPGQHTDTQYF. The DNA sequence is as follows: TGTGCCAGCAGCCCCGGACAGCACACAGATACGCAGTATTTT.